A single T cell receptor beta chain is shown here with its context. Its cognate antigen is unknown. This entry comes from a study of cytomegalovirus exposure and HLA in healthy donors. Study outcomes and limitations: Investigators reported approximately 170 TCR beta chains as tied to cytomegalovirus. Reports credit the classifier with highly specific, highly sensitive diagnosis of cytomegalovirus status.

Germline V gene lookup returns CDR1 DFQATT and CDR2 SNEGSKA (reference sequence). With 5 bases removed from V and 8 bases from J, the gap between germline ends came to 10 bases. CDR3 length: 11 residues. PCR employed 60 Vbeta and 13 Jbeta primers. Data came from immunoSEQ multiplex PCR; TCRdb stores just in-frame clones and leaves some out. The repertoire holds some 140,000 clones, roughly 70% seen once, with around 1.6% in the top ten. This chain uses TRBV20-1 with TRBJ2-1, with a tentative D call TRBD1 (5 bases). The sample was PBMCs. The clonotype was recovered from a human donor in good health. The CDR3 here is CSALRGDEQFF. DNA of the CDR3: TGCAGTGCTTTAAGGGGCGATGAGCAGTTCTTC.